This is a list of T cell receptor beta chains from one sample in a study of shared clonotypes between healthy human individuals. Sequencing used immunoSEQ multiplex PCR; TCRdb keeps in-frame clones, though not all of them. The repertoire includes hundreds of thousands of clones, around 96% of them detected once, and approximately 0.32% sits in the top ten. Sequencing was carried out using memory CD8+ T cells sorted from blood. The source is a man aged 30 to 45 in good health. Each CDR3 is given with its conserved first and last residue. The D gene is left open where the match is weak. Size is omitted from some rows. Given values are once, few, many or a class for expanded clones.

D	size	V	J	DNA	CDR3
TRBD1	once	TRBV7-9	TRBJ2-2	TGTGCCAGCAGCTTAGACAGGGGACGGACCGGGGAGCTGTTTTTT	CASSLDRGRTGELFF
TRBD2	-	TRBV2	TRBJ2-3	TGTGCCAGCAGTGCTAGCGGGAGTATTACAGATACGCAGTATTTT	CASSASGSITDTQYF
-	-	TRBV5-1	TRBJ2-3	TGCGCCAGCAGCTTGGGAGGGCACACAGATACGCAGTATTTT	CASSLGGHTDTQYF
TRBD2	-	TRBV5-1	TRBJ2-3	TGCGCCAGCAGCCTCGCCGGGGGGACAGATACGCAGTATTTT	CASSLAGGTDTQYF
TRBD2	once	TRBV10-2	TRBJ2-5	TGTGCCAGCAGTGATGTGCGGGAGGACGGGACCCAGTACTTC	CASSDVREDGTQYF
TRBD1	-	TRBV5-1	TRBJ2-5	TGCGCCAGCAGCTTGTACAGGGGCGGAGAGACCCAGTACTTC	CASSLYRGGETQYF
-	-	TRBV9	TRBJ1-1	TGTGCCAGCAGCCCCCGTCAGCCACTGGGGACTGAAGCTTTCTTT	CASSPRQPLGTEAFF
-	-	TRBV7-2	TRBJ2-3	TGTGCCAGCAGCTTAGTATCGACAGATACGCAGTATTTT	CASSLVSTDTQYF
TRBD1	once	TRBV28	TRBJ2-7	TGTGCCAGCAGTTTCCAACAGACCCCCAACAGGGGGCAGTACTTC	CASSFQQTPNRGQYF
TRBD1	-	TRBV5-1	TRBJ1-1	TGCGCCAGCAGCTTGGACAGGGGGAACACTGAAGCTTTCTTT	CASSLDRGNTEAFF
-	-	TRBV15	TRBJ2-2	TGTGCCACCAGCAGAGGAGTTACCGGGGAGCTGTTTTTT	CATSRGVTGELFF
-	-	TRBV13	TRBJ1-2	TGTGCCAGCAGCCGTACAGGGTTGGGCTACACCTTC	CASSRTGLGYTF
TRBD2	-	TRBV6-1	TRBJ2-3	TGTGCCATAACTAGCGGGAGCCGGGGCACAGATACGCAGTATTTT	CAITSGSRGTDTQYF
-	-	TRBV28	TRBJ2-5	TGTGCCAGCAGTTTTTCAGGGGGGACTGGGGAGACCCAGTACTTC	CASSFSGGTGETQYF
-	-	TRBV30	TRBJ2-3	TGTGCCTGGAGTGAGGTAGATACGCAGTATTTT	CAWSEVDTQYF
TRBD2	-	TRBV5-1	TRBJ2-5	TGCGCCAGCAGCTATCTAGCGGACGAAGAGACCCAGTACTTC	CASSYLADEETQYF
-	-	TRBV10-3	TRBJ2-3	TGTGCCATCGGGAGCCGGGGGCGTAAAGATACGCAGTATTTT	CAIGSRGRKDTQYF
TRBD1	-	TRBV7-8	TRBJ1-5	TGTGCCAGCAGCTTGGACCCGGGACAGGGCAATCAGCCCCAGCATTTT	CASSLDPGQGNQPQHF
-	-	TRBV4-1	TRBJ2-1	TGCGCCAGCCGGTCGGGGGTGTACAACAATGAGCAGTTCTTC	CASRSGVYNNEQFF
TRBD1	-	TRBV6-6	TRBJ2-7	TGTGCCAGCAGTTCAGGGACAGGGGTCTACGAGCAGTACTTC	CASSSGTGVYEQYF
TRBD1	-	TRBV12-5	TRBJ1-1	TGTGCTAGTGGTTGGACAGGGGGCACTGAAGCTTTCTTT	CASGWTGGTEAFF
TRBD1	-	TRBV6-5	TRBJ2-5	TGTGCCAGCAGTTTGACAGGGGGCGGAGAGACCCAGTACTTC	CASSLTGGGETQYF
-	-	TRBV7-9	TRBJ1-3	TGTGCCAGCAGCTCCTCGGGGATTTCTGGAAACACCATATATTTT	CASSSSGISGNTIYF
TRBD2	-	TRBV28	TRBJ2-7	TGTGCCAGCAACTTAGGAGCTAGCGGTACCTACGAGCAGTACTTC	CASNLGASGTYEQYF
TRBD1	-	TRBV30	TRBJ2-4	TGTGCCTGGAGTCCGGGGACAGGGTCCAAAAACATTCAGTACTTC	CAWSPGTGSKNIQYF
-	-	TRBV5-4	TRBJ2-1	TGTGCCAGCAGCTTGGGAGGTCAGGGGCGCGTCGCAGGTGAGCAGTTCTTC	CASSLGGQGRVAGEQFF
-	-	TRBV7-2	TRBJ2-1	TGTGCCAGCAGGGGGCGGCTTTCCTACAATGAGCAGTTCTTC	CASRGRLSYNEQFF
-	-	TRBV6-5	TRBJ2-1	TGTGCCAGCAAAAGACAGAGCTCCTACAATGAGCAGTTCTTC	CASKRQSSYNEQFF
-	few	TRBV4-1	TRBJ2-2	TGCGCCAGCAGCCAAATCAGGGACACCGGGGAGCTGTTTTTT	CASSQIRDTGELFF
TRBD1	once	TRBV29-1	TRBJ1-1	TGCAGCGTTGAAAAGCACACACAGGGGACGAATGAAGCTTTCTTT	CSVEKHTQGTNEAFF
-	-	TRBV28	TRBJ1-4	TGTGCCAGCAGAACCCCTTTAGGAAAACTGTTTTTT	CASRTPLGKLFF
-	-	TRBV7-9	TRBJ2-6	TGTGCCAGCAGCTTATTTTCGTCCTCTGGGGCCAACGTCCTGACTTTC	CASSLFSSSGANVLTF
-	-	TRBV28	TRBJ1-2	TGTGCCAGCAGTTTACGGGGGGCGCGTAACTATGGCTACACCTTC	CASSLRGARNYGYTF
-	-	TRBV30	TRBJ1-3	TGCACCATGGGATACTTCTCTGGAAACACCATATATTTT	CTMGYFSGNTIYF
TRBD2	-	TRBV28	TRBJ2-7	TGTGCCAGCAGTTTAGCTAGCGGGAGGGCCGAGCAGTACTTC	CASSLASGRAEQYF
-	-	TRBV28	TRBJ2-7	TGTGCCAGCACTGGCGGGCCGGGCCAGTACTTC	CASTGGPGQYF
TRBD1	-	TRBV5-1	TRBJ2-3	TGCGCCAGCAGCCGGGACAGCTCTAGCACAGATACGCAGTATTTT	CASSRDSSSTDTQYF
-	-	TRBV18	TRBJ2-2	TGTGCCAGCTCACCATGGGACACCGGGGAGCTGTTTTTT	CASSPWDTGELFF
-	-	TRBV5-1	TRBJ1-3	TGCGCCAGCAGCTGGACAGCCTCAGGAAACACCATATATTTT	CASSWTASGNTIYF
TRBD1	-	TRBV6-6	TRBJ1-2	TGTGCCAGCAGTTACCCGGGACAGGGTAACTATGGCTACACCTTC	CASSYPGQGNYGYTF
-	-	TRBV9	TRBJ2-5	TGTGCCAGCAGCGTAGGTGGCGCCCAAGAGACCCAGTACTTC	CASSVGGAQETQYF
TRBD1	-	TRBV30	TRBJ1-2	TGTGCCTGGAGTACCGGACAGGGGGCTGGCTACACCTTC	CAWSTGQGAGYTF
TRBD1	-	TRBV15	TRBJ2-7	TGTGCCACCAGCAGTTCCGGGACAGGGACGGGAGAGCAGTACTTC	CATSSSGTGTGEQYF
-	-	TRBV11-3	TRBJ2-7	TGTGCCAGCAGCTCCCCTAGAGTTAAACACTACGAGCAGTACTTC	CASSSPRVKHYEQYF
-	-	TRBV7-2	TRBJ1-4	TGTGCCAGCAGCTTGACAGCCTCTAATGAAAAACTGTTTTTT	CASSLTASNEKLFF
TRBD1	once	TRBV7-9	TRBJ2-5	TGTGCCAGCAGGCAGAACAGGGGGCAAGAGACCCAGTACTTC	CASRQNRGQETQYF
TRBD1	-	TRBV2	TRBJ2-6	TGTGCCAGCCCCAGGGGGCCCAGCTCTGGGGCCAACGTCCTGACTTTC	CASPRGPSSGANVLTF
TRBD1	-	TRBV19	TRBJ2-5	TGTGCCAGTAGTCCGACAGGGGCGAGGGAGACCCAGTACTTC	CASSPTGARETQYF
-	-	TRBV9	TRBJ1-3	TGTGCCAGCAGCGGGGGAAACACCATATATTTT	CASSGGNTIYF
TRBD1	-	TRBV28	TRBJ2-3	TGTGCCAGCAGTCACGCCCCGGGACAGGTGACAGATACGCAGTATTTT	CASSHAPGQVTDTQYF
-	-	TRBV6-4	TRBJ2-3	TGTGCCAGCAGTTTAAGCGACAGACCCACAGATACGCAGTATTTT	CASSLSDRPTDTQYF
-	once	TRBV6-1	TRBJ2-1	TGTGCCAGCAGGGCCCTCTCCTACAATGAGCAGTTCTTC	CASRALSYNEQFF
TRBD2	-	TRBV4-1	TRBJ2-5	TGCGCCAGCAGCCAAGTAGGACTAGCGGGAGAGACCCAGTACTTC	CASSQVGLAGETQYF
-	-	TRBV6-1	TRBJ2-7	TGTGCCAGCAGTGAAACGGTTCAGCTAGCCTACGAGCAGTACTTC	CASSETVQLAYEQYF
-	once	TRBV6-5	TRBJ1-4	TGTGCCAGCAGTTTTACTGCAGCGTCTTGGGAAAAACTGTTTTTT	CASSFTAASWEKLFF
-	-	TRBV5-1	TRBJ1-3	TGCGCCAGCAGCCTGGACAGTCTTACCGGAAACACCATATATTTT	CASSLDSLTGNTIYF
-	-	TRBV9	TRBJ2-3	TGTGCCAGCAGCGTACTATTTACCCGCAGTACAGATACGCAGTATTTT	CASSVLFTRSTDTQYF